Below, 24 T cell receptor beta chains from the same sample are listed, as sequenced in a study of CD8 T cells in Susac syndrome. Roughly 0.45 to 1 ug RNA was reverse transcribed with random hexamers. TCRdb reprocessed the immunoSEQ multiplex PCR reads with MiXCR, giving one entry per CDR3 protein. Among fewer than 350,000 distinct CDR3 sequences listed, over 75% were seen once. The sequenced sample consisted of CD8+ T cells from PBMCs. The receptors here all came from a human donor with multiple sclerosis.

The rearrangement joins TRBV4-3 to TRBJ1-1; D not certain. CDR1 is LGHNA, CDR2 YSLEER, per germline. This CDR3 is built from 14 residues. V was clipped by 0 bases and J by 3 bases, with 8 bases between them. The CDR3 DNA is TGCGCCAGCAGCCAAGATCCGTCGGACACTGAAGCTTTCTTT. Protein product: CASSQDPSDTEAFF.

J is TRBJ2-1 and V is TRBV4-3; TRBD2 agrees at 9 bases. Germline trimming cut 3 bases from V and 10 bases from J; bases unmatched to any gene: 1. The CDR3 has 12 amino acids. Germline CDR1 reads LGHNA; CDR2 reads YSLEER. CDR3 residues: CASSQSGREQFF. The CDR3 DNA sequence: TGCGCCAGCAGCCAGAGCGGGAGGGAGCAGTTCTTC.

V is TRBV5-5 and J is TRBJ2-7; D not certain. CDR1 and CDR2 from the germline V gene are SGHKS and YYEKEE (reference sequence). Trimming left V 0 bases short and J 1 base short, with 8 bases between. This CDR3 comprises 14 residues. CDR3 residues: CASSLGWQSYEQYF. The CDR3 DNA follows: TGTGCCAGCAGCTTGGGTTGGCAGTCCTACGAGCAGTACTTC.

The chain has TRBV28 and TRBJ2-1; 12 bases align to TRBD2. J gave up 7 bases and V 2 bases, and 3 bases lay outside the gene matches. The CDR3 is 15 amino acids. Per germline, CDR1 MDHEN and CDR2 SYDVKM. The CDR3 is CASSLVGLAGNEQFF. CDR3 nucleotide sequence: TGTGCCAGCAGTTTAGTGGGACTAGCGGGTAATGAGCAGTTCTTC.

This clonotype appeared a few times. V is TRBV7-2 and J is TRBJ1-1; the D is unclear. CDR1 SGHTA and CDR2 FQGNSA come from the germline V gene. V gave up 1 base and J gave up 8 bases, with 5 bases separating them. This CDR3 spans 11 amino acids. CDR3 protein: CASSLGVEAFF. CDR3 coding DNA: TGTGCCAGCAGCTTAGGGGTCGAAGCTTTCTTT.

The J gene is TRBJ1-1, the V gene TRBV11-2; D is uncertain. The CDR3 is made up of 14 amino acids. The ends were cut back, 2 bases at V and 4 bases at J, with 11 bases in the middle. Germline V gives CDR1 SGHAT, CDR2 FQNNGV. The CDR3 sequence: CASSLRAIGTEAFF. In DNA, the CDR3 is TGTGCCAGCAGCTTACGGGCGATCGGCACTGAAGCTTTCTTT.

The genes are TRBV28 and TRBJ1-1; no clear D gene. Germline loops: CDR1 MDHEN, CDR2 SYDVKM. Between the trimmed V and J ends, which lost 2 bases and 5 bases, there was a span of 27 bases. The CDR3 has 19 residues. This chain's CDR3 is CASSLGLVFPPPGGTEAFF. The CDR3 DNA sequence: TGTGCCAGCAGTTTAGGCCTGGTGTTCCCTCCTCCCGGTGGGACTGAAGCTTTCTTT.

J is TRBJ2-7 and V is TRBV27; 7 bases are a match to TRBD1. Looked up from germline, CDR1 is MNHEY and CDR2 is SMNVEV (reference sequence). The CDR3 is made up of 14 amino acids. The ends lost 1 base at V and 2 bases at J; junction bases unmatched: 2. The CDR3 sequence: CASSLWQGAYEQYF. The CDR3 nucleotides are TGTGCCAGCAGTTTATGGCAGGGGGCCTACGAGCAGTACTTC.

The chain has TRBV24-1 and TRBJ2-1; D not certain. Germline V gene data show CDR1 as KGHDR and CDR2 as SFDVKD. The V and J ends lost 0 bases and 6 bases respectively, with 8 bases between them. This CDR3 contains 14 residues. As DNA, the CDR3 is TGTGCCACCAGTGATTTGGTTTCGGGCAATGAGCAGTTCTTC. Its translation: CATSDLVSGNEQFF.

V and J are TRBV3-1 and TRBJ2-7; 11 bases align to TRBD2. V lost 1 base, J lost 0 bases, and 5 bases stayed unmatched. The germline V gene encodes CDR1 LGHDT and CDR2 YNNKEL (reference sequence). CDR3 length: 17 amino acids. This chain's CDR3 is CASSQAGLADISYEQYF. Written as DNA, the CDR3 is TGTGCCAGCAGCCAAGCGGGACTAGCGGACATCTCCTACGAGCAGTACTTC.

The CDR3 loop is CASTPTAGHQPQHF. In DNA, the CDR3 is TGTGCCAGCACCCCCACGGCAGGCCATCAGCCCCAGCATTTT. The chain employs TRBV6-2 or TRBV6-3 and TRBJ1-5; D is undetermined. The V end lost 7 bases, the J end lost 5 bases, and 15 bases lay between the germline ends. This CDR3 has 14 residues. CDR1 is MNHEY and CDR2 is SVGEGT in the germline V gene.

The chain is built from TRBV20-1 and TRBJ1-2; D perhaps matches TRBD1 (6 bases). Trimming took 7 bases from V and 4 from J, leaving 25 bases between them. CDR1 is DFQATT, CDR2 SNEGSKA, per germline (reference sequence). The CDR3 loop spans 16 amino acids. The CDR3 DNA sequence: TGCAGTGGCAGAGGGGACCGGGACACCCTTAGCTATGGCTACACCTTC. Residues: CSGRGDRDTLSYGYTF.

V and J are TRBV7-8 and TRBJ1-5; D unclear. The V gene lost 0 bases and the J gene lost 0 bases, with 9 bases spanning the gap. The germline V gene encodes CDR1 SGHVS and CDR2 FQNEAQ. The CDR3 has 16 residues. The CDR3 here is CASSLAAAYSNQPQHF. In DNA, the CDR3 is TGTGCCAGCAGCTTAGCGGCAGCCTATAGCAATCAGCCCCAGCATTTT.

J is TRBJ1-3 and V is TRBV7-9, with a weak D call TRBD1 (5 bases). This CDR3 is built from 16 residues. V was pared by 7 bases and J by 4 bases, with 20 bases between. CDR1 and CDR2 from the germline V gene are SEHNR and FQNEAQ (reference sequence). DNA of the CDR3: TGTGCCAGCATTCGAGCTATTGGGGGTCCGGGAAACACCATATATTTT. The encoded protein is CASIRAIGGPGNTIYF.

This rearrangement joins TRBV20-1 to TRBJ2-7; D unresolved. Trimming took off 1 base at V and 7 bases at J, with 11 bases between the two ends. The germline V gene encodes CDR1 DFQATT and CDR2 SNEGSKA (reference sequence). The CDR3 is 12 amino acids. The CDR3 DNA follows: TGCAGTGCTAGAGTTAGTAGGTATGAGCAGTACTTC. This encodes CSARVSRYEQYF.

This clonotype was seen just once. The rearrangement links TRBV11-3 to TRBJ1-4, with D tentatively TRBD1 (6 bases). The germline V gene has CDR1 SGHNT and CDR2 YENEEA. Trimming left V 4 bases short and J 1 base short, with 10 bases between. The CDR3 is 15 residues long. CDR3 loop: CASSSVQGTNEKLFF. CDR3 bases: TGTGCCAGCAGCTCTGTACAGGGAACTAATGAAAAACTGTTTTTT.

This chain joins TRBV5-6 and TRBJ2-7; 7 bases fit TRBD2. The germline CDR1 and CDR2 sequences are SGHDT and YYEEEE. V dropped 2 bases and J dropped 3; count of bases not matched to a gene: 5. This CDR3 region has 14 residues. CDR3: CASSFWDYNYEQYF. CDR3 in DNA: TGTGCCAGCAGCTTCTGGGACTACAACTACGAGCAGTACTTC.

This sequence joins TRBV27 and TRBJ1-5, with D maybe TRBD1 (5 bases). Germline V CDR1 and CDR2: MNHEY, SMNVEV (reference sequence). The CDR3 runs 15 residues. The germline V and J ends were trimmed by 6 bases and 0 bases, with 12 bases remaining between them. The CDR3 reads CASSFGTDSNQPQHF. The DNA of the CDR3 is TGTGCCAGCAGCTTTGGGACGGATAGCAATCAGCCCCAGCATTTT.

The chain links TRBV7-2 to TRBJ1-3; 7 nucleotides line up with TRBD1. The CDR3 runs to 13 residues. Losses at the gene ends were 3 bases for V and 7 bases for J; bases not matched to a gene: 3. Germline values: CDR1 SGHTA, CDR2 FQGNSA. CDR3 sequence (DNA): TGTGCCAGCAGCTTCCAGGGGGATAACACCATATATTTT. Protein sequence: CASSFQGDNTIYF.

The chain links TRBV4-2 to TRBJ2-7, with D maybe TRBD2 (6 bases). CDR3 length equals 15 residues. V shed 1 base and J shed 0 bases, with 10 bases lying between them. Germline CDR1 is LGHNA and CDR2 is YNFKEQ. In DNA, the CDR3 is TGTGCCAGCAGCCAAGTTCGGGGGACCTCCTACGAGCAGTACTTC. As protein: CASSQVRGTSYEQYF.

A few counts support this clonotype. J is TRBJ2-1 and V is TRBV14; no clear D. V was trimmed by 1 base and J by 7 bases, leaving 8 bases between them. Germline values: CDR1 SGHDN, CDR2 FVKESK. The CDR3 covers 13 residues. Written as DNA, the CDR3 is TGTGCCAGCAGCCAAGGGGCCGGGAATGAGCAGTTCTTC. Its translation is CASSQGAGNEQFF.

The CDR3 here is CASSLTGQPNTEAFF. The CDR3 DNA is TGTGCCAGCAGCTTAACGGGACAGCCGAACACTGAAGCTTTCTTT. This rearrangement joins TRBV5-5 to TRBJ1-1; 7 bases align to TRBD1. The CDR3 is 15 residues long. V dropped 2 bases and J dropped 1; count of bases not matched to a gene: 5. Germline V gene data show CDR1 as SGHKS and CDR2 as YYEKEE (reference sequence).

Of note for this clonotype: At one end, the junction sequence differs from germline, possibly due to a read error. V is TRBV4-1 and J is TRBJ1-3; D not certain. CDR3 length: 13 residues. In germline, CDR1 is MGHRA, CDR2 YSYEKL. The CDR3 nucleotides read TGCGCCAGCAGCCAAGTACTCAACCGCCCTGCTGTATTT. The encoded protein is CASSQVLNRPAVF.

This clonotype was picked up one time. The chain is built from TRBV9 and TRBJ1-2; the match to TRBD1 covers 11 bases. V shed 4 bases, J shed 6 bases, and the junction held 8 bases outside the gene matches. The germline V gene has CDR1 SGDLS and CDR2 YYNGEE. CDR3 size: 15 residues. CDR3 in DNA: TGTGCCAGCAGCCTAGGACAGGGGGCTACCCATGGCTACACCTTC. Its protein is CASSLGQGATHGYTF.